Each of the 24 T cell receptor beta chains below was sequenced from the same sample in a study of cytomegalovirus exposure and HLA in healthy donors. The PCR was carried out with 60 Vbeta primers and 13 Jbeta primers. Repertoires were generated with immunoSEQ multiplex PCR, while TCRdb's copy carries only in-frame clones and drops some. The data contain approximately 100,000 clones, roughly two thirds of them singletons. Material: PBMCs. These TCRs come from a female donor in good health and CMV-seronegative.

J is TRBJ2-7 and V is TRBV29-1; tentative D call: TRBD1 (5 bases). Germline CDR1 and CDR2: SQVTM and ANQGSEA. Trimming left V 7 bases short and J 2 bases short, with 12 bases between. There are 12 residues in the CDR3. CDR3 sequence reads: CSAQRQPYEQYF. The DNA of the CDR3 is TGCAGCGCCCAGAGACAGCCCTACGAGCAGTACTTC.

The chain carries TRBV14 and TRBJ1-6, with 11 positions matching TRBD1. V trimming: 0 bases; J trimming: 4 bases; junction bases outside the gene matches: 2. The CDR3 loop spans 17 amino acids. Germline loops: CDR1 SGHDN, CDR2 FVKESK. CDR3 in amino acids: CASSQDRDRGYNSPLHF. CDR3 DNA: TGTGCCAGCAGCCAAGACCGGGACAGGGGGTATAATTCACCCCTCCACTTT.

Only a few counts were recorded for this clone. The J gene is TRBJ2-2, the V gene TRBV5-4; D gene uncertain. V lost 4 bases and J 5 bases, leaving 15 bases between the germline ends. CDR1 and CDR2 from the germline V gene are SGHNT and YYREEE (reference sequence). The CDR3 consists of 15 residues. CDR3 DNA: TGTGCCAGCAGCCTCGATGGCGCGGCGACCGGGGAGCTGTTTTTT. It encodes CASSLDGAATGELFF. The whole variable domain, remainder taken from reference TRBV5-4 and TRBJ2-2, is ETGVTQSPTHLIKTRGQQVTLRCSSQSGHNTVSWYQQALGQGPQFIFQYYREEENGRGNFPPRFSGLQFPNYSSELNVNALELDDSALYLCASSLDGAATGELFFGEGSRLTVL.

The chain carries TRBV6-6 and TRBJ2-7; 11 nucleotides match TRBD2. The V and J ends lost 8 bases and 3 bases, in that order; junction bases with no gene match: 9. Per germline, CDR1 MNHNY and CDR2 SVGAGI (reference sequence). This CDR3 spans 15 amino acids. CDR3 sequence (DNA): TGTGCCAGCGAGCTTACTAGCGGGGGAAACTACGAGCAGTACTTC. Protein product: CASELTSGGNYEQYF.

This chain connects TRBV10-2 to TRBJ1-1; 11 bases line up with TRBD1. The V and J ends lost 7 bases and 3 bases, in that order; junction bases with no gene match: 10. Germline V gives CDR1 WSHSY, CDR2 SAAADI. CDR3 length: 16 amino acids. The CDR3 reads CASNPDRGLTDTEAFF. In DNA, the CDR3 is TGCGCCAGCAACCCGGACAGGGGGCTTACGGACACTGAAGCTTTCTTT.

The table lists this clone with a few counts. The chain recombines TRBV9 with TRBJ2-3; D is perhaps TRBD2 (6 bases). Deletions cut 6 bases from V and 6 bases from J, with 20 bases between. Germline V gene sequence: CDR1 SGDLS, CDR2 YYNGEE. CDR3 length equals 15 residues. The CDR3 reads CASTTGGAARDTQYF. CDR3 nucleotide sequence: TGTGCCAGCACCACTGGAGGGGCGGCCCGGGATACGCAGTATTTT.

The V and J genes are TRBV19 and TRBJ1-1; D perhaps matches TRBD1 (5 bases). Trimming shortened V by 4 bases and J by 8 bases, and 20 bases separated the two germline ends. CDR3 length: 15 amino acids. The V gene's germline CDR1 is LNHDA and CDR2 SQIVND (reference sequence). CDR3 region: CASSTRTYSGLEAFF. CDR3 nucleotide sequence: TGTGCCAGTAGTACCCGGACATATTCGGGTCTGGAAGCTTTCTTT.

The chain carries TRBV27 and TRBJ2-6; a weak D match, TRBD1 (6 bases). Trimming stripped 8 bases from V and 3 bases from J, with 14 bases between. The CDR3 extends over 15 amino acids. Germline V gene sequence: CDR1 MNHEY, CDR2 SMNVEV (reference sequence). The CDR3 DNA follows: TGTGCCAGCGCCGGGACAACTGTTGGGGCCAACGTCCTGACTTTC. It is translated as CASAGTTVGANVLTF.

The chain joins TRBV28 to TRBJ2-6, with TRBD1 as a possible D gene (5 bases). The CDR3 contains 15 residues. V shed 3 bases and J shed 10 bases, with 16 bases lying between them. Germline V gene lookup returns CDR1 MDHEN and CDR2 SYDVKM. In DNA form, the CDR3 reads TGTGCCAGCAGTTTGACAGACGGATTGGCGAACGTCCTGACTTTC. This codes for CASSLTDGLANVLTF.

V usage is TRBV11-3 and J usage is TRBJ2-2; 11 bases line up with TRBD1. From germline, CDR1 is SGHNT and CDR2 YENEEA. This CDR3 spans 14 amino acids. V lost 5 bases to trimming and J lost 4 bases; unmatched junction nucleotides: 0. The CDR3 coding sequence is TGTGCCAGCAGCGGGACAGGGGGCACCGGGGAGCTGTTTTTT. It encodes CASSGTGGTGELFF.

This clone was detected once. As DNA, the CDR3 is TGTGCCACCAGCAGATTTCCGGGACAGGGCATCGAGGGGGAGACCCAGTACTTC. Its translation: CATSRFPGQGIEGETQYF. The chain links TRBV15 to TRBJ2-5; 9 bases line up with TRBD1. CDR1 and CDR2 from the germline V gene are LNHNV and YYDKDF (reference sequence). This CDR3 contains 18 residues. The junction had 15 bases not matched to a gene; V was cut back by 2 bases and J by 5 bases.

On this clone: Other nucleotide sequences in the sample specify the same CDR3. The V call is TRBV9, the J call TRBJ2-7, with TRBD1 matching over 11 bases. Unmatched junction bases numbered 2, after V lost 2 bases and J lost 4 bases. The CDR3 covers 14 residues. Germline values: CDR1 SGDLS, CDR2 YYNGEE. This CDR3 reads CASSVGQGAYEQYF. DNA of the CDR3: TGTGCCAGCAGCGTTGGACAGGGGGCTTACGAGCAGTACTTC. Full variable domain (missing parts from reference TRBV9 and TRBJ2-7): DSGVTQTPKHLITATGQRVTLRCSPRSGDLSVYWYQQSLDQGLQFLIQYYNGEERAKGNILERFSAQQFPDLHSELNLSSLELGDSALYFCASSVGQGAYEQYFGPGTRLTVT.

The chain couples TRBV21-1 to TRBJ1-5; TRBD1 is the table's D call and was not checked against the DNA. TRBV21-1 is described as a pseudogene. The CDR3 contains 18 residues. The CDR3 spells CASSPGQFGLYSNQPQHF. CDR3 coding DNA: TGTGCCAGCAGCCCGGGACAGTTTGGCCTGTATAGCAATCAGCCCCAGCATTTT.

This clone was observed a few times. A read error is possible here, since a much larger clone lies one base away. The chain uses TRBV5-6 and TRBJ1-1; maybe TRBD1 (6 bases). The CDR3 is made up of 13 amino acids. CDR1 is SGHDT, CDR2 YYEEEE, per germline. CDR3 amino acids: CASSLVQGDEALF. DNA for the CDR3: TGTGCCAGCAGCTTGGTACAGGGTGATGAAGCTCTCTTT.

The chain joins TRBV5-1 to TRBJ2-2; weak D call: TRBD1 (6 bases). Germline loops: CDR1 SGHRS, CDR2 YFSETQ. The CDR3 spans 15 residues. V lost 2 bases and J 3 bases, leaving 11 bases between the germline ends. CDR3: CASSFRDIDTGELFF. For the CDR3, the DNA is TGCGCCAGCAGCTTCCGGGACATCGACACCGGGGAGCTGTTTTTT.

This clone occurred a few times. V is TRBV4-2 and J is TRBJ1-2; TRBD1 might be the D (5 bases). The CDR3 has 16 residues. Germline CDR1 is LGHNA and CDR2 is YNFKEQ. Trimming stripped 1 base from V and 2 bases from J, with 14 bases between. The CDR3 nucleotides are TGTGCCAGCAGCCAAGGTTTAGGGCAGGGCAACTATGGCTACACCTTC. Amino acid sequence: CASSQGLGQGNYGYTF.

The chain has TRBV4-3 and TRBJ2-1; no definite D call. V was clipped by 0 bases and J by 5 bases, with 8 bases between them. CDR3 length equals 14 residues. CDR1 and CDR2 from the germline V gene are LGHNA and YSLEER. The chain's CDR3 is CASSQDAINNEQFF. In DNA, the CDR3 is TGCGCCAGCAGCCAAGATGCGATAAACAATGAGCAGTTCTTC.

The CDR3 nucleotides read TGTGCCTGGTCCGGGGAGGGCGGCCAGCCCCAGCATTTT. This encodes CAWSGEGGQPQHF. The chain is built from TRBV30 and TRBJ1-5; D remains ambiguous. The germline CDR1 and CDR2 sequences are GTSNPN and SVGIG (reference sequence). The CDR3 has 13 amino acids. Trimming shortened V by 5 bases and J by 7 bases, and 15 bases separated the two germline ends.

This chain's CDR3 is CASSLGAGENTIYF. DNA for the CDR3: TGTGCCAGCAGCTTAGGGGCAGGGGAAAACACCATATATTTT. The chain is built from TRBV7-9 and TRBJ1-3, with D tentatively TRBD1 (6 bases). Germline lookup yields CDR1 SEHNR and CDR2 FQNEAQ (reference sequence). The CDR3 extends over 14 amino acids. Trimming left V 1 base short and J 6 bases short, with 10 bases between.

The chain carries TRBV6-4 and TRBJ2-1; 12 nucleotides align to TRBD2. V shed 4 bases, J shed 2 bases, and the junction held 0 bases outside the gene matches. The CDR3 totals 15 residues. Germline loops: CDR1 MRHNA, CDR2 SNTAGT. CDR3 in amino acids: CASSGLAGAYNEQFF. The CDR3 DNA reads TGTGCCAGCAGTGGACTAGCGGGAGCCTACAATGAGCAGTTCTTC.

For this clone: At one end, the junction sequence differs from germline, possibly due to a read error. The rearrangement joins TRBV7-9 to TRBJ1-1; unclear D gene. CDR1 SEHNR and CDR2 FQNEAQ come from the germline V gene (reference sequence). The CDR3 contains 17 residues. CDR3 loop: CSSSLVWVTGLNTEAFF. DNA of the CDR3: TGTTCCAGCAGCTTAGTATGGGTTACTGGGCTAAACACTGAAGCTTTCTTT.

The J gene is TRBJ1-6, the V gene TRBV10-2, with 9 bases lining up with TRBD1. CDR1 WSHSY and CDR2 SAAADI come from the germline V gene. V trimming: 10 bases; J trimming: 10 bases; junction bases outside the gene matches: 8. The CDR3 has 13 amino acids. The CDR3 DNA reads as TGCGCCACCTGGACAGGGGAAAACTCACCCCTCCACTTT. It specifies CATWTGENSPLHF.

The genes are TRBV10-3 and TRBJ2-2; a possible D gene is TRBD2 (6 bases). The V and J ends lost 0 bases and 7 bases respectively, with 18 bases between them. In germline, CDR1 is ENHRY, CDR2 SYGVKD. This CDR3 is built from 17 residues. The CDR3 DNA follows: TGTGCCATCAGTGAGTCTAGCTCACCCTGGAGGGGCGGGGAGCTGTTTTTT. This gives the protein CAISESSSPWRGGELFF.

The chain has TRBV18 and TRBJ2-7; TRBD1 agrees at 9 bases. The V and J ends lost 3 bases and 4 bases, in that order; junction bases with no gene match: 4. This CDR3 is 14 amino acids long. CDR1 and CDR2 (germline): KGHSH, LQKENI. CDR3 sequence (DNA): TGTGCCAGCTCACCTCGGACAGGGGAGTACGAGCAGTACTTC. As protein: CASSPRTGEYEQYF.